Below are 26 T cell receptor beta chains sequenced from a single sample in a study of T cell changes during pregnancy in multiple sclerosis. The table came from immunoSEQ multiplex PCR; TCRdb's copy has only in-frame clones and leaves some out. The sample contains around 35,000 clones, around 93% of which appear only once. Sequencing was performed on CD4+ T cells from peripheral blood mononuclear cells, taken in the third trimester of pregnancy. Receptor source: a female donor in good health, enrolled as a control in a pregnancy study.

The rearrangement joins TRBV5-1 to TRBJ2-7; 8 nucleotides match TRBD2. The CDR3 contains 16 residues. V shed 4 bases and J 6 bases; nucleotides not matched to a gene: 15. Per the germline V gene, CDR1 is SGHRS and CDR2 is YFSETQ. CDR3 region: CASSPRTGTSPGEQYF. The CDR3 nucleotides read TGCGCCAGCAGCCCGCGCACCGGGACTAGTCCCGGCGAGCAGTACTTC.

The chain has TRBV4-1 and TRBJ1-1, with D perhaps TRBD1 (5 bases). Germline V lookup: CDR1 MGHRA, CDR2 YSYEKL. The CDR3 has 14 amino acids. Trimming removed 1 base from V and 0 bases from J, with 6 bases in between. The CDR3 spells CASSQVGVNTEAFF. The DNA for the CDR3 is TGCGCCAGCAGCCAAGTAGGGGTGAACACTGAAGCTTTCTTT.

Only a few counts were recorded for this clone. The chain carries TRBV7-9 and TRBJ1-4; tentative D call: TRBD1 (6 bases). The CDR3 runs 14 residues. Germline values: CDR1 SEHNR, CDR2 FQNEAQ (reference sequence). With 11 bases removed from V and 8 bases from J, the gap between germline ends came to 21 bases. CDR3 DNA sequence: TGTGCCTCCCGTGGGGAACAGGGCTGGGAAAAACTGTTTTTT. This sequence encodes CASRGEQGWEKLFF. Drawing the rest from reference TRBV7-9 and TRBJ1-4, the complete variable domain is DTGVSQNPRHKITKRGQNVTFRCDPISEHNRLYWYRQTLGQGPEFLTYFQNEAQLEKSRLLSDRFSAERPKGSFSTLEIQRTEQGDSAMYLCASRGEQGWEKLFFGSGTQLSVL.

The chain has TRBV7-9 and TRBJ1-2; D is unresolved. Trimming took off 3 bases at V and 0 bases at J, with 8 bases between the two ends. The germline CDR1 and CDR2 sequences are SEHNR and FQNEAQ (reference sequence). The CDR3 totals 14 residues. The DNA of the CDR3 is TGTGCCAGCAGCTTGACACTTTCTAACTATGGCTACACCTTC. Protein: CASSLTLSNYGYTF.

V and J are TRBV5-1 and TRBJ2-5, with TRBD2 matching 10 bases. Germline V gene lookup returns CDR1 SGHRS and CDR2 YFSETQ. V lost 5 bases to trimming and J lost 5 bases; unmatched junction nucleotides: 9. This CDR3 region has 15 residues. CDR3 in amino acids: CASSETSGVWETQYF. The CDR3 bases are TGCGCCAGCAGTGAAACTAGCGGGGTGTGGGAGACCCAGTACTTC.

The genes are TRBV7-9 and TRBJ1-5, with 7 bases that match TRBD1. The CDR3 consists of 17 residues. Germline CDR1 is SEHNR and CDR2 is FQNEAQ (reference sequence). Losses at the gene ends were 1 base for V and 7 bases for J; bases not matched to a gene: 13. Here the CDR3 reads CASSLGSRGGTAQPQHF. CDR3 sequence (DNA): TGTGCCAGCAGCTTAGGTTCAAGGGGTGGGACAGCACAGCCCCAGCATTTT.

In this sample, this clone turned up once. The genes are TRBV4-3 and TRBJ2-2, with D possibly being TRBD1 (5 bases). The germline V gene encodes CDR1 LGHNA and CDR2 YSLEER. V lost 0 bases, J lost 4 bases, and 6 bases lay in between. The CDR3 runs 14 residues. The CDR3 nucleotides are TGCGCCAGCAGCCAAGATAGGGGCACCGGGGAGCTGTTTTTT. It specifies CASSQDRGTGELFF.

The chain employs TRBV5-5 and TRBJ1-5, with no clear D. The germline V gene has CDR1 SGHKS and CDR2 YYEKEE (reference sequence). This CDR3 is built from 13 residues. V lost 1 base and J 7 bases, leaving 9 bases between the germline ends. CDR3 protein: CASSLWGDQPQHF. CDR3 bases: TGTGCCAGCAGCTTGTGGGGAGACCAGCCCCAGCATTTT.

The chain uses TRBV6-1 and TRBJ1-5; D is ambiguous. The V end lost 2 bases, the J end lost 2 bases, and 7 bases lay between the germline ends. Germline assignment: CDR1 MNHNS and CDR2 SASEGT. This CDR3 is 14 amino acids long. CDR3 residues: CASSEMRGNQPQHF. In DNA, the CDR3 is TGTGCCAGCAGTGAAATGCGGGGCAATCAGCCCCAGCATTTT.

The chain uses TRBV6-6 and TRBJ1-1; 8 bases match TRBD1. Germline assignment: CDR1 MNHNY and CDR2 SVGAGI (reference sequence). The CDR3 is 11 amino acids. The J segment lost 11 bases and the V segment lost 6 bases, leaving 5 bases of the junction unmatched. CDR3 in amino acids: CASRDREGAFF. The DNA of the CDR3 is TGTGCCAGCAGGGACAGGGAGGGGGCTTTCTTT.

J is TRBJ1-5 and V is TRBV2; D might be TRBD1 (6 bases). The CDR3 length is 15 residues. Trimming removed 6 bases from V and 3 bases from J, with 15 bases in between. Germline CDR1 is SNHLY and CDR2 is FYNNEI. CDR3 protein: CASSDTGHYNQPQHF. In DNA form, the CDR3 reads TGTGCCAGCAGCGACACGGGACACTACAATCAGCCCCAGCATTTT.

This clone was observed a few times. The V call is TRBV7-2, the J call TRBJ2-1; TRBD2 aligns across 8 bases. The germline gives CDR1 SGHTA, CDR2 FQGNSA. The CDR3 totals 15 residues. V trimming: 5 bases; J trimming: 3 bases; junction bases outside the gene matches: 6. The CDR3 nucleotides are TGTGCCAGCAGCCCGGGAGGGGGGATCTACAATGAGCAGTTCTTC. Protein product: CASSPGGGIYNEQFF.

The rearrangement links TRBV7-6 to TRBJ1-5, with D possibly being TRBD1 (6 bases). There are 14 residues in the CDR3. Germline CDR1 and CDR2: SGHVS and FNYEAQ. V was shortened by 5 bases and J by 2 bases, with 10 bases between the two germline ends. This chain's CDR3 is CASSPNRGNQPQHF. The CDR3 DNA reads TGTGCCAGCAGCCCGAACAGGGGCAATCAGCCCCAGCATTTT.

The V call is TRBV27, the J call TRBJ2-2, with D possibly matching TRBD2 (5 bases). The CDR3 has 15 residues. Germline CDR1 reads MNHEY; CDR2 reads SMNVEV (reference sequence). V lost 5 bases and J 7 bases, leaving 17 bases between the germline ends. CDR3 loop: CASSPTRLRGGELFF. CDR3 DNA sequence: TGTGCCAGCAGTCCAACACGGCTCCGGGGCGGGGAGCTGTTTTTT.

The chain has TRBV5-1 and TRBJ1-2; 9 bases map to TRBD1. V lost 3 bases and J lost 6; bases outside the gene matches: 6. This CDR3 spans 14 amino acids. Germline assignment: CDR1 SGHRS and CDR2 YFSETQ. CDR3 loop: CASSSRQGVHGYTF. The CDR3 DNA follows: TGCGCCAGCAGCTCAAGACAGGGGGTGCATGGCTACACCTTC.

The V and J genes are TRBV9 and TRBJ2-2; no definite D call. From germline, CDR1 is SGDLS and CDR2 YYNGEE. The length of the CDR3 is 14 residues. V was pared by 0 bases and J by 2 bases, with 5 bases between. DNA for the CDR3: TGTGCCAGCAGCGTAGTCTCTAACACCGGGGAGCTGTTTTTT. The encoded protein is CASSVVSNTGELFF.

This CDR3 reads CASSLLGQGGETQYF. The CDR3 region has the DNA TGTGCCAGCAGCTTATTGGGGCAGGGTGGGGAGACCCAGTACTTC. This chain uses TRBV7-2 with TRBJ2-5; the D gene is possibly TRBD1 (5 bases). Between the trimmed V and J ends, which lost 2 bases and 5 bases, there was a span of 15 bases. The CDR3 covers 15 residues. From germline, CDR1 is SGHTA and CDR2 FQGNSA.

The V and J genes are TRBV5-1 and TRBJ2-3, with 7 bases matching TRBD2. The J segment lost 0 bases and the V segment lost 4 bases, leaving 2 bases of the junction unmatched. The CDR3 totals 14 residues. CDR1 SGHRS and CDR2 YFSETQ come from the germline V gene. The CDR3 region is CASSPGGSTDTQYF. CDR3 nucleotide sequence: TGCGCCAGCAGCCCCGGGGGGAGCACAGATACGCAGTATTTT.

The rearrangement joins TRBV28 to TRBJ1-3; no definite D call. V dropped 7 bases and J dropped 3 bases, with 4 bases sitting between them. In germline, CDR1 is MDHEN, CDR2 SYDVKM. CDR3 length equals 11 residues. The CDR3 DNA follows: TGTGCCAGCACCCGTGGAAACACCATATATTTT. Protein: CASTRGNTIYF.

The chain links TRBV7-6 to TRBJ2-7, with TRBD1 matching over 8 bases. The CDR3 is 15 amino acids. Trimming at V came to 3 bases and at J to 7 bases, leaving 11 bases not matched to a gene. The germline V gene has CDR1 SGHVS and CDR2 FNYEAQ. CDR3 amino acids: CASSLKAGGSGEQYF. The CDR3 DNA reads as TGTGCCAGCAGCTTGAAGGCAGGGGGCTCTGGGGAGCAGTACTTC.

This rearrangement joins TRBV7-9 to TRBJ2-2; D uncertain. The V gene lost 3 bases and the J gene lost 7 bases, with 12 bases spanning the gap. CDR1 and CDR2 (germline): SEHNR, FQNEAQ (reference sequence). This CDR3 is built from 14 residues. CDR3 bases: TGTGCCAGCAGCTTTCATGGGTCGGGCGGGGAGCTGTTTTTT. Translating gives CASSFHGSGGELFF. Full variable domain (missing parts from reference TRBV7-9 and TRBJ2-2): DTGVSQNPRHKITKRGQNVTFRCDPISEHNRLYWYRQTLGQGPEFLTYFQNEAQLEKSRLLSDRFSAERPKGSFSTLEIQRTEQGDSAMYLCASSFHGSGGELFFGEGSRLTVL.

Regarding this clone: A read error may produce the germline difference seen at one junction end. The V gene is TRBV2, the J gene TRBJ2-1; possibly TRBD2 for D (5 bases). Per the germline V gene, CDR1 is SNHLY and CDR2 is FYNNEI. There are 15 residues in the CDR3. The CDR3 nucleotides read TGTGCCAGCAGTGATCTGTGGACTCCGTACATTGAGCAGTTCTTC. Its translation is CASSDLWTPYIEQFF.

V usage is TRBV20-1 and J usage is TRBJ2-7, with 8 bases matching TRBD1. In germline, CDR1 is DFQATT, CDR2 SNEGSKA (reference sequence). CDR3 length: 11 amino acids. CDR3 DNA sequence: TGCGGCGGCGACAGGGGCTACGAGCAGTACTTC. Translation gives CGGDRGYEQYF.

The chain carries TRBV7-2 and TRBJ1-2; 7 positions match TRBD1. With V trimmed by 4 bases and J by 0 bases, 5 bases remained unmatched. This CDR3 has 15 residues. Germline V gives CDR1 SGHTA, CDR2 FQGNSA. The CDR3, as DNA: TGTGCCAGCAGCTCCCAGGGGGTAGCTAACTATGGCTACACCTTC. As protein: CASSSQGVANYGYTF.

The V and J genes are TRBV18 and TRBJ1-5; D call uncertain. CDR3 length equals 15 residues. The germline V gene encodes CDR1 KGHSH and CDR2 LQKENI. Trimming removed 3 bases at V and 2 bases at J, with 11 bases between. CDR3 DNA sequence: TGTGCCAGCTCACCTCGCCGGGGAGGCAATCAGCCCCAGCATTTT. Protein: CASSPRRGGNQPQHF.

The chain links TRBV6-1 to TRBJ1-5, with D possibly matching TRBD1 (6 bases). CDR1 is MNHNS and CDR2 is SASEGT in the germline V gene. CDR3 length equals 15 residues. V dropped 5 bases and J dropped 1 base, with 12 bases sitting between them. CDR3 DNA sequence: TGTGCCAGCAGTCCAGGGGTTGTGAGCAATCAGCCCCAGCATTTT. The encoded protein is CASSPGVVSNQPQHF.